This TCR beta chain was captured by sequencing in a study of blood T cell repertoires in COVID-19. Background on the study: Acute-phase and convalescent COVID-19 samples originated in the United States, Italy and Spain. Sample material is recorded as cDNA or gDNA derived from T cells, B-cell-depleted T cells, or PBMCs.

There are a few counts of this clone. Germline V lookup: CDR1 WSHSY, CDR2 SAAADI. V lost 7 bases, J lost 7 bases, and 14 bases lay in between. The CDR3 has 13 residues. The table came from immunoSEQ multiplex PCR; TCRdb's copy has only in-frame clones and leaves some out. The repertoire holds about 74,000 clones, with just over 85% as singletons. Sequencing was done on a sample of peripheral blood. This chain links TRBV10-2 with TRBJ1-5; D ambiguous. The clonotype originates from a woman older than 75 with active or convalescent COVID-19. CDR3 DNA: TGCGCCAGCACGACGGGTCTTGGGCAGCCCCAGCATTTT. Its protein is CASTTGLGQPQHF.